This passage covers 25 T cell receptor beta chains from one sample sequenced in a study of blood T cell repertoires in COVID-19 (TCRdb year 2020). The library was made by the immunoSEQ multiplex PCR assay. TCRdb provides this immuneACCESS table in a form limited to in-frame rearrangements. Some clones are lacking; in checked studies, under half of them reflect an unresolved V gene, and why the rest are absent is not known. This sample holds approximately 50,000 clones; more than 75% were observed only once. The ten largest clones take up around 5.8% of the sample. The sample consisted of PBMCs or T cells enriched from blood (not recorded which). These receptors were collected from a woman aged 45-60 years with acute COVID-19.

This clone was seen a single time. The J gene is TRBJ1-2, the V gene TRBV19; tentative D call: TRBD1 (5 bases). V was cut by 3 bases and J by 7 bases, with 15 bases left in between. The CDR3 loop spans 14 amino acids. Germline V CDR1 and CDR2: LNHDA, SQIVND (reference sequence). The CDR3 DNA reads TGTGCCAGTAGTATTACAGGCGGTTTCGGTGGCTACACCTTC. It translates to CASSITGGFGGYTF.

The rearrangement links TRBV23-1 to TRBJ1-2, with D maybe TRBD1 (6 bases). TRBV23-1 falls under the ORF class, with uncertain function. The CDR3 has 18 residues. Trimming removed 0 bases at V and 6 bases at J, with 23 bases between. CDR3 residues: CASSQSSVPGVKYNGYTF. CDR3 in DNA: TGCGCCAGCAGTCAATCGTCCGTCCCAGGGGTTAAGTATAATGGCTACACCTTC.

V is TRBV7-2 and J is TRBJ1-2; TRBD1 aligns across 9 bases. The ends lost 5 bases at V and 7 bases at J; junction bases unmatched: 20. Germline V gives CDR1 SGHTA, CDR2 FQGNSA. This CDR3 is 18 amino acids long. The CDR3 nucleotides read TGTGCCAGCAGCCCGTGGGGCGGACAGGGGTTCCTAAAAGGTGGCTACACCTTC. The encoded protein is CASSPWGGQGFLKGGYTF. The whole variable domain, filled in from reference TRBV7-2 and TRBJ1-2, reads GAGVSQSPSNKVTEKGKDVELRCDPISGHTALYWYRQSLGQGLEFLIYFQGNSAPDKSGLPSDRFSAERTGGSVSTLTIQRTQQEDSAVYLCASSPWGGQGFLKGGYTFGSGTRLTVV.

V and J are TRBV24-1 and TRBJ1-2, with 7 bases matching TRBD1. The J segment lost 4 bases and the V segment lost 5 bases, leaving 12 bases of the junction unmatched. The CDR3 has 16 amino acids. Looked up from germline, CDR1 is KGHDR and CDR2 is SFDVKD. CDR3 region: CATSGASEGAGYGYTF. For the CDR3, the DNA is TGTGCCACCAGTGGGGCCTCGGAGGGGGCTGGCTATGGCTACACCTTC.

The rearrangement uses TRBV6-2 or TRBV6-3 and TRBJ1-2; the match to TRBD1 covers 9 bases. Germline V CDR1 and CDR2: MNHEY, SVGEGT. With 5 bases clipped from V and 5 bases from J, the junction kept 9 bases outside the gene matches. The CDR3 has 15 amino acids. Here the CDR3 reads CASSPSGTGRYGYTF. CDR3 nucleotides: TGTGCCAGCAGTCCGTCCGGGACAGGGCGATATGGCTACACCTTC.

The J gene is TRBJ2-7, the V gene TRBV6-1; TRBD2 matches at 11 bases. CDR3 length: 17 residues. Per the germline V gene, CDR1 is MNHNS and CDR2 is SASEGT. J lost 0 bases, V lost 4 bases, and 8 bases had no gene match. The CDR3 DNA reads TGTGCCAGCAGTGGAATGGCTAGCGGGGGGCGCTCCTACGAGCAGTACTTC. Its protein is CASSGMASGGRSYEQYF.

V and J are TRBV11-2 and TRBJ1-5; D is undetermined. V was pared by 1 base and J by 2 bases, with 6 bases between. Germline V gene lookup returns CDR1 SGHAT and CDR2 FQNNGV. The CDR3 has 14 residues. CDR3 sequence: CASSLAEGNQPQHF. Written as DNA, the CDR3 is TGTGCCAGCAGCTTAGCAGAGGGCAATCAGCCCCAGCATTTT.

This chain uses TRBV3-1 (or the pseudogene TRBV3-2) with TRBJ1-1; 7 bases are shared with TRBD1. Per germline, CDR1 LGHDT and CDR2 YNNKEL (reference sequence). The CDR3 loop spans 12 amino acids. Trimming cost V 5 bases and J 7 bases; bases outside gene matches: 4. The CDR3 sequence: CASSIRQGEAFF. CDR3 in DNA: TGTGCCAGCAGCATTCGACAGGGTGAAGCTTTCTTT.

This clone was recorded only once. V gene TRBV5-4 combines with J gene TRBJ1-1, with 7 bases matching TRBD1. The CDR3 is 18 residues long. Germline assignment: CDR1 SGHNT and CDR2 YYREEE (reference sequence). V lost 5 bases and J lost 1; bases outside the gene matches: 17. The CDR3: CASRSGDRVPEGNTEAFF. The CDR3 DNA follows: TGTGCCAGCAGATCTGGTGACAGGGTCCCTGAAGGGAACACTGAAGCTTTCTTT.

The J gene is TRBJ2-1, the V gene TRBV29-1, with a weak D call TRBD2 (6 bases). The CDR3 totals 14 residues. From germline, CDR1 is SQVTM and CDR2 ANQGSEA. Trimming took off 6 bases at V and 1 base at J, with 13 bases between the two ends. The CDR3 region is CSVGHGGSYNEQFF. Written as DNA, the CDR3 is TGCAGCGTCGGACATGGGGGGTCCTACAATGAGCAGTTCTTC.

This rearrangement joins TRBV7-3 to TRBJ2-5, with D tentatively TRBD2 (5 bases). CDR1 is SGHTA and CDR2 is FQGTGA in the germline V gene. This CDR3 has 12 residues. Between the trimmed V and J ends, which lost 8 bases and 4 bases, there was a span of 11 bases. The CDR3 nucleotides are TGTGCCAGCGGAGAGGGAAGAGAGACCCAGTACTTC. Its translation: CASGEGRETQYF.

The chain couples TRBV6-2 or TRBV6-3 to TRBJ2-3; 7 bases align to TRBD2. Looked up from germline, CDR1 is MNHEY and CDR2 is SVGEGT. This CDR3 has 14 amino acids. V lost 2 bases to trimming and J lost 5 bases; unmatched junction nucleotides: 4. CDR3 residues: CASSYVGGVDTQYF. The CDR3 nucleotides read TGTGCCAGCAGTTACGTGGGGGGGGTAGATACGCAGTATTTT.

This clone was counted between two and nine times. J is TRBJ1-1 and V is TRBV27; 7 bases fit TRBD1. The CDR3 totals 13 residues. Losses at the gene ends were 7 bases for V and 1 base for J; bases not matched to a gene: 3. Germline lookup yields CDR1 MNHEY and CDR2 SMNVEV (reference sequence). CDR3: CASKRTGNTEAFF. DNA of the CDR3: TGTGCCAGCAAAAGGACAGGGAACACTGAAGCTTTCTTT.

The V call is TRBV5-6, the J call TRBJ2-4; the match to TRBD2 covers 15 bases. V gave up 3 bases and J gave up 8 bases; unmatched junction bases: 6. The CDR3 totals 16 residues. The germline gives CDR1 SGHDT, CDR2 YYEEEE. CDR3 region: CASSSGLAGGRDIQYF. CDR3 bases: TGTGCCAGCAGCTCGGGACTAGCGGGGGGCCGGGACATTCAGTACTTC.

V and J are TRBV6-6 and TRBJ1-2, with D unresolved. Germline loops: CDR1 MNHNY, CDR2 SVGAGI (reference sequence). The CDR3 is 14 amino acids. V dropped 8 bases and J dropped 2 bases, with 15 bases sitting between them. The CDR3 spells CASCTPLRNYGYTF. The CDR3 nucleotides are TGTGCCAGCTGTACTCCTCTGAGGAACTATGGCTACACCTTC.

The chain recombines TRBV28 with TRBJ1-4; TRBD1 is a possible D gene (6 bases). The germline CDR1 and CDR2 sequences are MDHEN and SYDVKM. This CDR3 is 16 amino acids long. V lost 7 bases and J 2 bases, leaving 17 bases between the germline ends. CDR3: CASITGGLGTNEKLFF. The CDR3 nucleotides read TGTGCCAGCATTACTGGGGGCCTGGGGACTAATGAAAAACTGTTTTTT.

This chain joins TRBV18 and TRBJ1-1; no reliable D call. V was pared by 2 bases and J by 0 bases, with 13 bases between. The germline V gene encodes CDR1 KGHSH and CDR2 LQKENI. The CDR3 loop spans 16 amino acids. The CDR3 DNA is TGTGCCAGCTCACCATCCTCGGTCACCCTGAACACTGAAGCTTTCTTT. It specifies CASSPSSVTLNTEAFF.

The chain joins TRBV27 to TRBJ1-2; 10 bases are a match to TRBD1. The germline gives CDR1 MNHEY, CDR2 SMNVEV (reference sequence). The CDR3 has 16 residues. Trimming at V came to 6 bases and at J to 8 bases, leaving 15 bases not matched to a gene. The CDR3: CASSTTYLDRGQGYTF. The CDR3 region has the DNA TGTGCCAGCAGCACGACGTATCTTGACAGGGGGCAAGGCTACACCTTC.

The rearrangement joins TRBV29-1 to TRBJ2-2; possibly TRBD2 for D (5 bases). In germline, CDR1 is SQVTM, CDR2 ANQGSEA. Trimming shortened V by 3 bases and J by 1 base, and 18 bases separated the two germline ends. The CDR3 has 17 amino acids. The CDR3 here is CSVEEVVGSGNTGELFF. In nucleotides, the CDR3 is TGCAGCGTTGAGGAGGTGGTTGGGTCAGGGAACACCGGGGAGCTGTTTTTT.

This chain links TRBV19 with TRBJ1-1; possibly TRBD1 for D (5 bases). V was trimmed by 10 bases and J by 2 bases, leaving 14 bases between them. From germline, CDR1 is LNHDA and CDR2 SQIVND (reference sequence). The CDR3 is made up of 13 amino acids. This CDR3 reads CATIDRPNTEAFF. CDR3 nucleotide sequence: TGTGCCACCATTGACAGACCAAACACTGAAGCTTTCTTT.

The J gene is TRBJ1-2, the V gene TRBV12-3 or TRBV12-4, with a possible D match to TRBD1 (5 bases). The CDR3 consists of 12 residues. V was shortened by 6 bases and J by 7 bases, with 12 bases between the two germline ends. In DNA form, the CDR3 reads TGTGCCAGCAGACATCGGGGGACTGGCTACACCTTC. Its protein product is CASRHRGTGYTF.

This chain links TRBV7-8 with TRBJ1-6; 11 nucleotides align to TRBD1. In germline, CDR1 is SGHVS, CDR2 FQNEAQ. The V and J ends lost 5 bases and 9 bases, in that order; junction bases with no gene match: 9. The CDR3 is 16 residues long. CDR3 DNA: TGTGCCAGCAGCCTGGGACAGGGGGGGAGAAGTTCACCCCTCCACTTT. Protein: CASSLGQGGRSSPLHF. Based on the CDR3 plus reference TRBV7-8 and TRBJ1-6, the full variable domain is GAGVSQSPRYKVAKRGQDVALRCDPISGHVSLFWYQQALGQGPEFLTYFQNEAQLDKSGLPSDRFFAERPEGSVSTLKIQRTQQEDSAVYLCASSLGQGGRSSPLHFGNGTRLTVT.

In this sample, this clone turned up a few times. CDR3: CASSLGQLYTGELFF. CDR3 coding DNA: TGTGCCAGCAGCTTGGGACAGCTATACACCGGGGAGCTGTTTTTT. The genes are TRBV5-4 and TRBJ2-2; possibly TRBD1 for D (5 bases). This CDR3 has 15 residues. Trimming stripped 0 bases from V and 3 bases from J, with 9 bases between. The germline gives CDR1 SGHNT, CDR2 YYREEE (reference sequence).

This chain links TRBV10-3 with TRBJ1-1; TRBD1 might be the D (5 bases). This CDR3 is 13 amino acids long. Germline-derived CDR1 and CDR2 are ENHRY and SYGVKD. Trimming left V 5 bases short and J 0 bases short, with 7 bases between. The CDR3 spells CAISRQLNTEAFF. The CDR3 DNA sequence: TGTGCCATCAGTCGACAGTTGAACACTGAAGCTTTCTTT.

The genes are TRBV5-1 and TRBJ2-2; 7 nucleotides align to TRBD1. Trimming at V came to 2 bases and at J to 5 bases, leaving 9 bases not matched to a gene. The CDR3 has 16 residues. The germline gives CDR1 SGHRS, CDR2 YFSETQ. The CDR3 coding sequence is TGCGCCAGCAGCTTTGAGCGGACAGGAGGAACCGGGGAGCTGTTTTTT. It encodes CASSFERTGGTGELFF.